Described below is a single T cell receptor (beta chain) sequence and its context. Terminally differentiated effector memory CD45RA+ cells were excluded by CCR7 positive selection of CD45RO-negative cells. This sample was included in a study of shared clonotypes between healthy human individuals. TCRdb's copy holds only in-frame clones and misses some; the assay was immunoSEQ multiplex PCR. The data contain approximately 600,000 clones, approximately 96% of them singletons. V lost 2 bases to trimming and J lost 0 bases, with 14 bases between them. The CDR3 is 17 residues long. Germline values: CDR1 SEHNR, CDR2 FQNEAQ (reference sequence).

The clonotype comes from a woman younger than 45 in good health. The chain joins TRBV7-9 to TRBJ2-1; tentative D call: TRBD2 (6 bases). What was sequenced was naive CD8+ T cells sorted from blood. DNA for the CDR3: TGTGCCAGCAGCTTATCGGCGGGAAGGAGCTCCTACAATGAGCAGTTCTTC. Amino acid sequence: CASSLSAGRSSYNEQFF.